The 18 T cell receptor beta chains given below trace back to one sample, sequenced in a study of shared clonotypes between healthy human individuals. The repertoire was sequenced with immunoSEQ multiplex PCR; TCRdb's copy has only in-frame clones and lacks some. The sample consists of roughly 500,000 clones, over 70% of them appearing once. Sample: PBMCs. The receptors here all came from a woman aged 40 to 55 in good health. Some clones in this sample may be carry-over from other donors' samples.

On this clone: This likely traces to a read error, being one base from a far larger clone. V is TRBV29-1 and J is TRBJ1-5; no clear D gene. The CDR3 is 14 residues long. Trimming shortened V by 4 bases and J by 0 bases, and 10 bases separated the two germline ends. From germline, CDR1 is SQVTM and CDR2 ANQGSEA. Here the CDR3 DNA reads TGCAGCGTTGGAGAGAAATATAGCAATCAGCCCCAGCATTTT. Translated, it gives CSVGEKYSNQPQHF.

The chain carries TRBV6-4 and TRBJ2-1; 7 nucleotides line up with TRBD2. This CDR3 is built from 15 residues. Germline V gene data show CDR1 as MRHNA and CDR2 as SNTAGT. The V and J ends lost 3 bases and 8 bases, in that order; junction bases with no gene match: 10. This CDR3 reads CASSDKAGSGDEQFF. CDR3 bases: TGTGCCAGCAGTGATAAAGCGGGGTCCGGCGATGAGCAGTTCTTC.

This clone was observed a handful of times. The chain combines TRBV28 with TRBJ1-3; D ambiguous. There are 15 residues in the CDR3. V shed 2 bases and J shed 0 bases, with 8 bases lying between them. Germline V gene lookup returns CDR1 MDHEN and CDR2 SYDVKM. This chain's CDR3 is CASSLPHSSGNTIYF. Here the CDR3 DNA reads TGTGCCAGCAGTTTACCCCACAGCTCTGGAAACACCATATATTTT. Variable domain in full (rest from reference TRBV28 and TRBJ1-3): DVKVTQSSRYLVKRTGEKVFLECVQDMDHENMFWYRQDPGLGLRLIYFSYDVKMKEKGDIPEGYSVSREKKERFSLILESASTNQTSMYLCASSLPHSSGNTIYFGEGSWLTVV.

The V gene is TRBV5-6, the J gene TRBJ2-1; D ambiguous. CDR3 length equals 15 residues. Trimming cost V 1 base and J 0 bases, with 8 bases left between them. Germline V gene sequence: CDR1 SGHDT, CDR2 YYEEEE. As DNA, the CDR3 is TGTGCCAGCAGCTTGTTCCAGAGCTCCTACAATGAGCAGTTCTTC. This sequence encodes CASSLFQSSYNEQFF.

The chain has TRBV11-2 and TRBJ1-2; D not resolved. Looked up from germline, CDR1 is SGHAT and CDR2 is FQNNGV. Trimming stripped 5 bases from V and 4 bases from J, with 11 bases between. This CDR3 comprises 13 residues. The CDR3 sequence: CASSPSGGYGYTF. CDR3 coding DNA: TGTGCCAGCAGCCCCTCAGGAGGCTATGGCTACACCTTC.

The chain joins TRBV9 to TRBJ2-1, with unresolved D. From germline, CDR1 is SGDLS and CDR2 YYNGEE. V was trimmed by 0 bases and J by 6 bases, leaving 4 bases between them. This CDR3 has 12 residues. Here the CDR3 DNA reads TGTGCCAGCAGCGTAGTTTTCAATGAGCAGTTCTTC. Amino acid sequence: CASSVVFNEQFF.

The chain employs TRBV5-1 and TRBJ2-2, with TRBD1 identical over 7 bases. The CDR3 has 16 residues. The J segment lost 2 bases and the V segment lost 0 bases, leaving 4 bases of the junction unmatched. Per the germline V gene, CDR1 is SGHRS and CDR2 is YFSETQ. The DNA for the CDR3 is TGCGCCAGCAGCTTGGCCCTAGGGGGCAACACCGGGGAGCTGTTTTTT. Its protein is CASSLALGGNTGELFF.

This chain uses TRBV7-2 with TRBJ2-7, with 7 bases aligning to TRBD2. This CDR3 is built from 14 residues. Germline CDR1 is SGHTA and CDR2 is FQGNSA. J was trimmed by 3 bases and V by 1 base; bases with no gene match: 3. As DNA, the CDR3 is TGTGCCAGCAGCTTAGGGGGGGGAGGCTACGAGCAGTACTTC. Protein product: CASSLGGGGYEQYF. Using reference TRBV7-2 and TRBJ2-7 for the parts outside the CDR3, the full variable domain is GAGVSQSPSNKVTEKGKDVELRCDPISGHTALYWYRQSLGQGLEFLIYFQGNSAPDKSGLPSDRFSAERTGGSVSTLTIQRTQQEDSAVYLCASSLGGGGYEQYFGPGTRLTVT.

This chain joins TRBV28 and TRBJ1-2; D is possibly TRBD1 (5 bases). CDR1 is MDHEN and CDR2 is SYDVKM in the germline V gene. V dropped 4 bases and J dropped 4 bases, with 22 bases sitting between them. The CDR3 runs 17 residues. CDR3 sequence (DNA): TGTGCCAGCAGTTCCCTTTCACGGGGGGAACAGGTCTATGGCTACACCTTC. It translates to CASSSLSRGEQVYGYTF.

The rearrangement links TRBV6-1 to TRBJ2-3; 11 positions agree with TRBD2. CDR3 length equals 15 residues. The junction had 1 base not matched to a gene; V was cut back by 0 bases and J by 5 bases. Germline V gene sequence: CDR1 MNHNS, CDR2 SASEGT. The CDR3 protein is CASSEALAGGDTQYF. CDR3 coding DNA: TGTGCCAGCAGTGAAGCGCTAGCGGGAGGAGATACGCAGTATTTT.

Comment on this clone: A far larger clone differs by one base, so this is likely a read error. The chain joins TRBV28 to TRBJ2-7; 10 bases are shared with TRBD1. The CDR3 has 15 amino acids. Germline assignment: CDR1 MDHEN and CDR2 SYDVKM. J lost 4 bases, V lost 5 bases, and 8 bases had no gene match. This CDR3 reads CASSPVTGGQYEQYF. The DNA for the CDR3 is TGTGCCAGCAGTCCCGTGACAGGGGGCCAGTACGAGCAGTACTTC.

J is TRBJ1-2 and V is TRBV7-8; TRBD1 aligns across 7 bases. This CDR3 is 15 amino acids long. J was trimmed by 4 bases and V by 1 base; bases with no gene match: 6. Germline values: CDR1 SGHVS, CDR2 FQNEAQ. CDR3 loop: CASSLGAWDSYGYTF. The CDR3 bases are TGTGCCAGCAGCTTAGGGGCCTGGGACAGCTATGGCTACACCTTC.

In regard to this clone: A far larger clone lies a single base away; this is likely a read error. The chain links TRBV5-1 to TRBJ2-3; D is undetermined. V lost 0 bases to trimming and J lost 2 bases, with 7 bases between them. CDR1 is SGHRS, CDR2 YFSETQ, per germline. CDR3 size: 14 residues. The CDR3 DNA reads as TGCGCCAGCAGCTTGGTCGTAGACACAGATACGCAGTATTTT. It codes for CASSLVVDTDTQYF.

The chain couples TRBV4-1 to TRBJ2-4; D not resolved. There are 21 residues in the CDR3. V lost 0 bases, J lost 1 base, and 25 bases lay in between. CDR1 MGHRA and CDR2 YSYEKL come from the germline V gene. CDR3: CASSQDGRDTIPLRAKNIQYF. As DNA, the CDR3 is TGCGCCAGCAGCCAAGATGGAAGAGACACAATCCCGTTACGGGCCAAAAACATTCAGTACTTC.

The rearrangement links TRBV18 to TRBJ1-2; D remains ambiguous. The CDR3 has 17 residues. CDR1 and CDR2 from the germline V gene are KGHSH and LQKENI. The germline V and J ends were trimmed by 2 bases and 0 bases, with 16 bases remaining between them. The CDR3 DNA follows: TGTGCCAGCTCACCAAATCAGGCTCGACAAGCTAACTATGGCTACACCTTC. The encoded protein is CASSPNQARQANYGYTF.

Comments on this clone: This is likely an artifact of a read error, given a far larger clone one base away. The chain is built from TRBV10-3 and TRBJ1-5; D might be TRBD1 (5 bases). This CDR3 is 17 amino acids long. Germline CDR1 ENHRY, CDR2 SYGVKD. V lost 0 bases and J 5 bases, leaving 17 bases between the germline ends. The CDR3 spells CAISESVVGAMDQPQHF. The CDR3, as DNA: TGTGCCATCAGTGAGTCGGTGGTAGGGGCCATGGATCAGCCCCAGCATTTT.

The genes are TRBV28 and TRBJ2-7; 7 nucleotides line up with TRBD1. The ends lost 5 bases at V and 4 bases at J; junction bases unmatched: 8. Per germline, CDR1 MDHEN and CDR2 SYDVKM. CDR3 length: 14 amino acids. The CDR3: CASSPNRDRYEQYF. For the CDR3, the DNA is TGTGCCAGCAGTCCAAACCGGGACAGATACGAGCAGTACTTC.

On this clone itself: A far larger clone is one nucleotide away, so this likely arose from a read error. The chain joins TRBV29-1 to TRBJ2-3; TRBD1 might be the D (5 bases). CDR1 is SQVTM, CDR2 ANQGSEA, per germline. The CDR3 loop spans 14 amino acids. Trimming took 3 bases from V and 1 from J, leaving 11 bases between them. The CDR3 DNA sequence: TGCAGCGTTGACAGGGTGCTCGGCACAGATACGCAGTATTTT. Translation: CSVDRVLGTDTQYF.